These T cell receptor beta chains were read from a single sample in a study of T cell repertoires in cytomegalovirus infection. From the reads, TCRdb called clonotypes with MiXCR, one entry per CDR3 protein. This table has roughly 570,000 distinct CDR3 sequences, roughly 42% appearing once. These receptors are not linked to any known antigen. The input for sequencing was cultured PBMCs, taken from culture after CMV antigen stimulation. Receptors were obtained from a human donor in good health (CMV status not recorded). Some clones in this sample may be carry-over from other donors' samples. Each CDR3 is given with its conserved first and last residue. The D gene is left open where the match is weak. Where a row states a size, it is once, few, many or the class of an expanded clone; other rows omit it.

TRBJ2-1 TRBD2 few TRBV6-6 TGTGCCAGCATGGGACTAGCGTCAAACGTAGGTGAGCAGTTCTTC CASMGLASNVGEQFF
TRBJ2-3 . many TRBV7-2 TGTGCCAGCAGCCATCGGCCTAGCGAATACACAGATACGCAGTATTTT CASSHRPSEYTDTQYF
TRBJ1-2 TRBD1 . TRBV7-9 TGTGCCAGCAGCCCTAGCACCGGGACAGAATATGGCTACACCTTC CASSPSTGTEYGYTF
TRBJ2-1 TRBD2 many TRBV7-9 TGTGCCAGCAGTCGAGGACTAGCGGGAGGGAATGAGCAGTTCTTC CASSRGLAGGNEQFF
TRBJ1-5 . . TRBV12-3/TRBV12-4 TGTGCCAGCAGTCCCGCCAGCCCTGGGGTTCAGCCCCAGCATTTT CASSPASPGVQPQHF
TRBJ2-1 TRBD2 once TRBV4-1 TGCGCCAGCAGCCCCTTGGGAGTGGGACTAGCGGCCAATGAGCAGTTCTTC CASSPLGVGLAANEQFF
TRBJ2-2 TRBD2 . TRBV12-3/TRBV12-4 TGTGCCAGCAGTGTTCCGGGACTAGCGTTCACCGGGGAGCTGTTTTTT CASSVPGLAFTGELFF
TRBJ2-7 TRBD2 . TRBV7-6 TGTGCCAGCAGCGGGGGGGGAGTGCTATACGAGCAGTACTTC CASSGGGVLYEQYF
TRBJ1-4 TRBD1 . TRBV12-3/TRBV12-4 TGTGCCAGCAGTTTCAATCCGGGACAGGGCAATGGGGAAGAGAAACTGTTTTTT CASSFNPGQGNGEEKLFF
TRBJ1-4 TRBD1 . TRBV28 TGTGCCAGCAGTCACGAGGGGGGGACAGTTAATGAAAAACTGTTTTTT CASSHEGGTVNEKLFF
TRBJ2-2 TRBD2 . TRBV6-2/TRBV6-3 TGTGCCAGCAGCCCAGGGACTAGCGGGAGACGAGGGGAGCTGTTTTTT CASSPGTSGRRGELFF
TRBJ1-6 . few TRBV12-3/TRBV12-4 TGTGCCAGCAGTTTACGGGGGGCGGATAATTCACCCCTCCACTTT CASSLRGADNSPLHF
TRBJ2-2 TRBD1 . TRBV6-5 TGTGCCAGCAGTTACGGGGCAGGGGGCGACACCGGGGAGCTGTTTTTT CASSYGAGGDTGELFF
TRBJ1-2 . many TRBV7-2 TGTGCCAGCAAATACAGGGATACTAACTATGGCTACACCTTC CASKYRDTNYGYTF
TRBJ2-2 TRBD2 few TRBV7-2 TGTGCCAGCAGCTCAGCGGGAGTTAACACCGGGGAGCTGTTTTTT CASSSAGVNTGELFF
TRBJ2-1 TRBD1 . TRBV19 TGTGCCAGCCGCCACGGGACAGGGGTGTATGAGCAGTTCTTC CASRHGTGVYEQFF
TRBJ1-2 . few TRBV7-2 TGTGCCAGCAGCTCCATCCGGGACACGGGCTTAAGTGCTCGGGGCTACACCTTC CASSSIRDTGLSARGYTF
TRBJ2-1 TRBD2 . TRBV5-3 TGTGCCAGCAGCTTGGCCCTCGCGGGAGGGCAGAATGAGCAGTTCTTC CASSLALAGGQNEQFF
TRBJ2-5 TRBD2 . TRBV12-3/TRBV12-4 TGTGCCAGCAGTTTGATAGCGGGAGGCCCCATGGAGACCCAGTACTTC CASSLIAGGPMETQYF
TRBJ1-5 . . TRBV12-3/TRBV12-4 TGTGCCAGCAGTTTCGGTAGGGGGGGCAATCAGCCCCAGCATTTT CASSFGRGGNQPQHF
TRBJ1-1 . . TRBV12-3/TRBV12-4 TGTGCCAGCAGACCTTGGGGGGGCGAGGTCACTGAAGCTTTCTTT CASRPWGGEVTEAFF